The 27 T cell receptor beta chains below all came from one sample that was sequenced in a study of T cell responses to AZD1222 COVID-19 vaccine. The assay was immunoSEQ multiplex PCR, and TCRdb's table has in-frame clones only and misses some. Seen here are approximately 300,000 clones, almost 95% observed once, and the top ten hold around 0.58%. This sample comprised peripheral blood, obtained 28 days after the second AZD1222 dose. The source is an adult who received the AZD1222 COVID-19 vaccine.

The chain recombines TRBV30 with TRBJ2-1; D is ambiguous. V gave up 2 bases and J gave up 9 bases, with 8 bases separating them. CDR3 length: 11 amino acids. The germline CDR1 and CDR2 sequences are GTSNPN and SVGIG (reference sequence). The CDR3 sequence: CAWSLGIEQFF. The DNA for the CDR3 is TGTGCCTGGAGTTTAGGGATTGAGCAGTTCTTC.

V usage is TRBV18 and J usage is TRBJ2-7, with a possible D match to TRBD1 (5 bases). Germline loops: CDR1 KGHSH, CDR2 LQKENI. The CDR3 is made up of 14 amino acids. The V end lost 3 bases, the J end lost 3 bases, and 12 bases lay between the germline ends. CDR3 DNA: TGTGCCAGCTCACCGGGGCCGGTCGTCTACGAGCAGTACTTC. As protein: CASSPGPVVYEQYF.

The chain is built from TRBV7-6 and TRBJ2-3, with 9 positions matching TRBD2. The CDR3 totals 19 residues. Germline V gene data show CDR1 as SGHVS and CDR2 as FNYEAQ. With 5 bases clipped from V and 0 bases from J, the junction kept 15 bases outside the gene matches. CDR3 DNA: TGTGCCAGCAGCCCCAGGGCCTCGCGGGAGGGACGGAGCACAGATACGCAGTATTTT. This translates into CASSPRASREGRSTDTQYF.

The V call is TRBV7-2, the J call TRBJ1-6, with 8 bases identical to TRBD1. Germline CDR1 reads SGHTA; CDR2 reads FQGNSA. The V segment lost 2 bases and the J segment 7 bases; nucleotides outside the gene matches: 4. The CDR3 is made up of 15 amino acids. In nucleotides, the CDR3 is TGTGCCAGCAGCTTACAGACAGGGGTGAATTCACCCCTCCACTTT. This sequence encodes CASSLQTGVNSPLHF.

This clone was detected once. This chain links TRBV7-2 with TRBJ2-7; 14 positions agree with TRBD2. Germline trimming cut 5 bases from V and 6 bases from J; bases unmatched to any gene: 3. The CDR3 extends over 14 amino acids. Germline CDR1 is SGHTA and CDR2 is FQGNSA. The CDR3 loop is CASSMGLAGVEQYF. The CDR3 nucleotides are TGTGCCAGCAGCATGGGACTAGCGGGAGTCGAGCAGTACTTC.

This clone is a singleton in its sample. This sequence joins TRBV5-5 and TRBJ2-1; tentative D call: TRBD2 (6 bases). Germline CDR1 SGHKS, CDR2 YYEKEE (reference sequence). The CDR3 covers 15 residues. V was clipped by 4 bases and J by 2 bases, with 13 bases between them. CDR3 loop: CASSAGLEAYNEQFF. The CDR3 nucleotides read TGTGCCAGCAGCGCGGGACTGGAAGCCTACAATGAGCAGTTCTTC.

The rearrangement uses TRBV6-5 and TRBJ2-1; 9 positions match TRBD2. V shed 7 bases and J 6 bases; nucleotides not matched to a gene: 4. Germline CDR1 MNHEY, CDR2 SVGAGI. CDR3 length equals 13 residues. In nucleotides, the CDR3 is TGTGCCAGCACTGGCGGGGGGGCCAATGAGCAGTTCTTC. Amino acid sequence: CASTGGGANEQFF.

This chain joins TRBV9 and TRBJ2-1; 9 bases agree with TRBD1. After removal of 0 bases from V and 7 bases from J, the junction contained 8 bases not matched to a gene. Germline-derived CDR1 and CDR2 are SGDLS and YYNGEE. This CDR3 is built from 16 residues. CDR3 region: CASSVAYTGGANEQFF. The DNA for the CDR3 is TGTGCCAGCAGCGTAGCTTACACAGGGGGCGCGAATGAGCAGTTCTTC.

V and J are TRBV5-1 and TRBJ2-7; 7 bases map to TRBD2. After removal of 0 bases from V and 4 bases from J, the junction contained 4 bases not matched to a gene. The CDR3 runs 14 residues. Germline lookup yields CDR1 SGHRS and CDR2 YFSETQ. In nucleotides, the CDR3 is TGCGCCAGCAGCTTGGAGCGGGAAACTTACGAGCAGTACTTC. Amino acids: CASSLERETYEQYF.

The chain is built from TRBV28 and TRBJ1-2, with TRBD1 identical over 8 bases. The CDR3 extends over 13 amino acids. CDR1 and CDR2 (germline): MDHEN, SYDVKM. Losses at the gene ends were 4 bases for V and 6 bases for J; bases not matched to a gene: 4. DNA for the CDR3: TGTGCCAGCAGTTCGGGCAGGGGGCATGGCTACACCTTC. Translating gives CASSSGRGHGYTF.

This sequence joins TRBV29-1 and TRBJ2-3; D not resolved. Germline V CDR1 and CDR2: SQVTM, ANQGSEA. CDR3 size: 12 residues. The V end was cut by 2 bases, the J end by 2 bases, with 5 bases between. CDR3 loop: CSVEQDTDTQYF. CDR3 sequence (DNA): TGCAGCGTTGAACAAGACACAGATACGCAGTATTTT.

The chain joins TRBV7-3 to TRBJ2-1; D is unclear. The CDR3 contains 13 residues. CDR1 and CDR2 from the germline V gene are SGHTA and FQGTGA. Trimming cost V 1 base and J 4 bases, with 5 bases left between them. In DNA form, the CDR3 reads TGTGCCAGCAGCTTAAATGTTTACAATGAGCAGTTCTTC. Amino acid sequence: CASSLNVYNEQFF. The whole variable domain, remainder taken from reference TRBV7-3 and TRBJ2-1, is GAGVSQTPSNKVTEKGKYVELRCDPISGHTALYWYRQSLGQGPEFLIYFQGTGAADDSGLPNDRFFAVRPEGSVSTLKIQRTERGDSAVYLCASSLNVYNEQFFGPGTRLTVL.

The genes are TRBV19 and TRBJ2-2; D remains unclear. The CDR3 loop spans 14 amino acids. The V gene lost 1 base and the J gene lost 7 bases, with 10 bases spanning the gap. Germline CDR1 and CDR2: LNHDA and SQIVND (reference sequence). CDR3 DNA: TGTGCCAGTAGTATAGGATCCTACGGCGGGGAGCTGTTTTTT. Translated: CASSIGSYGGELFF.

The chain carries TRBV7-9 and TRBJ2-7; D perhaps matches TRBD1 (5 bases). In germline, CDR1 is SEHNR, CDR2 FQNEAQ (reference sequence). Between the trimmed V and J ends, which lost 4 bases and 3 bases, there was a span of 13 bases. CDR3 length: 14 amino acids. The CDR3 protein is CASSSVPTVYEQYF. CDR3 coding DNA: TGTGCCAGCAGCTCAGTCCCGACAGTCTACGAGCAGTACTTC.

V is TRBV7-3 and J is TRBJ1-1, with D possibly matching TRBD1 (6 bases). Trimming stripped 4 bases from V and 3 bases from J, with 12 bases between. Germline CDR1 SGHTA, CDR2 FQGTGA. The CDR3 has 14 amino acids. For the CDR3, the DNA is TGTGCCAGCAGCTCGGACAGCCTGGACACTGAAGCTTTCTTT. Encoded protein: CASSSDSLDTEAFF.

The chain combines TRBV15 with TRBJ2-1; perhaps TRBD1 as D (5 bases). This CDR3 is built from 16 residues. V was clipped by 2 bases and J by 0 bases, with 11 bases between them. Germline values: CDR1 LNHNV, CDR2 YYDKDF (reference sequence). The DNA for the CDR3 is TGTGCCACCAGCAGACTCACAGGAAGCTCCTACAATGAGCAGTTCTTC. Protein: CATSRLTGSSYNEQFF. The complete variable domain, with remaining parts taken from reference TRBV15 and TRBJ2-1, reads DAMVIQNPRYQVTQFGKPVTLSCSQTLNHNVMYWYQQKSSQAPKLLFHYYDKDFNNEADTPDNFQSRRPNTSFCFLDIRSPGLGDTAMYLCATSRLTGSSYNEQFFGPGTRLTVL.

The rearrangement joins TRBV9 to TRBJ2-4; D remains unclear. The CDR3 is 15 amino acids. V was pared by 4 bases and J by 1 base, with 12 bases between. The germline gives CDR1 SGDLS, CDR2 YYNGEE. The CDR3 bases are TGTGCCAGCAGCCTGGATTTAGGGGCCAAAAACATTCAGTACTTC. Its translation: CASSLDLGAKNIQYF. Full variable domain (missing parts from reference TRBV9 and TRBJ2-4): DSGVTQTPKHLITATGQRVTLRCSPRSGDLSVYWYQQSLDQGLQFLIQYYNGEERAKGNILERFSAQQFPDLHSELNLSSLELGDSALYFCASSLDLGAKNIQYFGAGTRLSVL.

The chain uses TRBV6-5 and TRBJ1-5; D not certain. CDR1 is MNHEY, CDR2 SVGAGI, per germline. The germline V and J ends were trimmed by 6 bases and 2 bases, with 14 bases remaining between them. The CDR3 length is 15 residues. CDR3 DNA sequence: TGTGCCAGCAGCCAGGACCCAAGGGGCAATCAGCCCCAGCATTTT. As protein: CASSQDPRGNQPQHF.

The CDR3 DNA reads as TGTGCCAGCAGCAAGACAGCAGCTAATGAAAAACTGTTTTTT. Translating gives CASSKTAANEKLFF. The chain has TRBV6-5 and TRBJ1-4, with a possible D match to TRBD1 (5 bases). Trimming removed 6 bases at V and 3 bases at J, with 11 bases between. The CDR3 consists of 14 residues. Germline assignment: CDR1 MNHEY and CDR2 SVGAGI.

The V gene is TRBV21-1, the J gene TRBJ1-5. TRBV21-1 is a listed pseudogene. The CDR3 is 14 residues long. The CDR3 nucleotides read TGTGCCAGCAGCAAAGGCGAGGGAGGGAGGCCCCAGCATTTT. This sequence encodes CASSKGEGGRPQHF.

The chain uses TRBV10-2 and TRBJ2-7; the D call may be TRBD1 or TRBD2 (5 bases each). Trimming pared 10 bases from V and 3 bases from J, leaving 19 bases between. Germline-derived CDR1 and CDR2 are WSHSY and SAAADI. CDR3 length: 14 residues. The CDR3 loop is CATSVGTSGYEQYF. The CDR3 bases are TGCGCCACCTCGGTTGGGACCTCAGGCTACGAGCAGTACTTC.

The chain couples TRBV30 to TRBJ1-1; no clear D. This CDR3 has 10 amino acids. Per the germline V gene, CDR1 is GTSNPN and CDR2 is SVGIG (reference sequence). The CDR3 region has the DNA TGTGCTCTCCGAGGCATTGAAGCTTTCTTT. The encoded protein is CALRGIEAFF. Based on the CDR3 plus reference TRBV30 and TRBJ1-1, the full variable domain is SQTIHQWPATLVQPVGSPLSLECTVEGTSNPNLYWYRQAAGRGLQLLFYSVGIGQISSEVPQNLSASRPQDRQFILSSKKLLLSDSGFYLCALRGIEAFFGQGTRLTVV.

CDR3 sequence: CASSFEGQEFPYEQYF. The DNA of the CDR3 is TGTGCCAGCAGCTTTGAGGGACAGGAGTTCCCCTACGAGCAGTACTTC. The chain carries TRBV5-5 and TRBJ2-7; 8 bases align to TRBD1. This CDR3 has 16 amino acids. From germline, CDR1 is SGHKS and CDR2 YYEKEE (reference sequence). Germline trimming cut 2 bases from V and 2 bases from J; bases unmatched to any gene: 9.

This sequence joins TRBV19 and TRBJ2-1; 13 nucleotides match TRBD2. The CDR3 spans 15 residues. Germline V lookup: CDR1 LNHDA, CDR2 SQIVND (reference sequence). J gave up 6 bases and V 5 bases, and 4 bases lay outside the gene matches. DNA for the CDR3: TGTGCCAGTAGTCCCGGGACTAGCGGGGTCAATGAGCAGTTCTTC. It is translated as CASSPGTSGVNEQFF.

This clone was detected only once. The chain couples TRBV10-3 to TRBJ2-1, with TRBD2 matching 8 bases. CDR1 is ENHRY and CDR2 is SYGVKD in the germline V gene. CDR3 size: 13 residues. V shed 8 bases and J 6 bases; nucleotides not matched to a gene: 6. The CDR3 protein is CAIESGGANEQFF. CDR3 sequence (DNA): TGTGCCATCGAGTCGGGGGGGGCCAATGAGCAGTTCTTC.

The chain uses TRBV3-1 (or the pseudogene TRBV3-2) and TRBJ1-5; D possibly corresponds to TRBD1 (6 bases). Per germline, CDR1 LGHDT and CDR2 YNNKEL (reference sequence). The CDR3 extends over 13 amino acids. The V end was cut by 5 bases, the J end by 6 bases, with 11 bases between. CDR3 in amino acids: CASSAQGSQPQHF. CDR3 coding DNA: TGTGCCAGCAGCGCACAGGGTAGTCAGCCCCAGCATTTT.

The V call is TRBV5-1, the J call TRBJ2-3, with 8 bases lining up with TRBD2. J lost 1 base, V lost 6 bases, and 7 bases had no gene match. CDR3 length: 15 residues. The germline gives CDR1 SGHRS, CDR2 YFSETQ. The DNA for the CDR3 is TGCGCCAGCACGCGGGGGGCAGGAGGCACAGATACGCAGTATTTT. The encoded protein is CASTRGAGGTDTQYF.